These T cell receptor beta chains were read from a single sample in a study of blood T cell repertoires in COVID-19. The repertoire was sequenced with immunoSEQ multiplex PCR; TCRdb's copy has only in-frame clones and lacks some. The sample yields about 270,000 clones, around nine tenths seen once. Specimen: peripheral blood. The receptors were gathered from a man between 35 and 55 years old with active or convalescent COVID-19. Each CDR3 is given with its conserved first and last residue. Each record gives: V gene, J gene, clone size, D gene, CDR3 protein, CDR3 DNA. D genes are given only for firm matches. Size values are once, few and many counts, or a class for expanded clones, and some rows have none.

>TRBV9|TRBJ2-5|NA|NA
CASSPLRVTQYF
TGTGCCAGCAGCCCCCTCCGGGTGACCCAGTACTTC
>TRBV7-3|TRBJ2-5|NA|NA
CASSRSPGETQYF
TGTGCCAGCAGCCGTAGCCCAGGGGAGACCCAGTACTTC
>TRBV29-1|TRBJ1-1|NA|TRBD1
CSVEQQGATEAFF
TGCAGCGTTGAACAGCAGGGGGCAACTGAAGCTTTCTTT
>TRBV7-9|TRBJ1-2|NA|NA
CASSPEVQGYGYTF
TGTGCCAGCAGCCCAGAGGTTCAAGGCTATGGCTACACCTTC
>TRBV9|TRBJ1-2|NA|NA
CASSVATLNYGYTF
TGTGCCAGCAGCGTAGCTACCCTTAACTATGGCTACACCTTC
>TRBV11-3|TRBJ2-1|NA|NA
CASSPAGSAYNEQFF
TGTGCCAGCAGCCCCGCAGGGTCTGCCTACAATGAGCAGTTCTTC
>TRBV6-5|TRBJ1-2|NA|TRBD1
CASSYSDRVYTF
TGTGCCAGCAGTTACTCGGACAGGGTGTACACCTTC
>TRBV6-5|TRBJ1-2|NA|NA
CASSIDSFNGYTF
TGTGCCAGCAGTATCGACAGCTTTAATGGCTACACCTTC
>TRBV6-5|TRBJ1-2|NA|NA
CASSYDSVGYGYTF
TGTGCCAGCAGTTACGACAGTGTAGGGTATGGCTACACCTTC
>TRBV19|TRBJ2-7|NA|NA
CASSSTGAGEQYF
TGTGCCAGTAGTTCTACAGGGGCGGGGGAGCAGTACTTC
>TRBV18|TRBJ1-4|NA|TRBD1
CASSPTRTGRMVEKLFF
TGTGCCAGCTCACCCACCCGGACAGGGAGGATGGTGGAAAAACTGTTTTTT
>TRBV4-1|TRBJ1-1|NA|TRBD1
CASSPYQGVAEAFF
TGCGCCAGCAGCCCCTATCAGGGGGTAGCTGAAGCTTTCTTT
>TRBV2|TRBJ2-1|NA|TRBD2
CATQRGALFDEQFF
TGTGCCACTCAGCGGGGGGCCCTCTTCGATGAGCAGTTCTTC
>TRBV5-8|TRBJ1-5|NA|NA
CASSLLGQPQHF
TGTGCCAGCAGCTTGCTAGGACAGCCCCAGCATTTT
>TRBV11-3|TRBJ1-3|NA|NA
CASSSRGGNTIYF
TGTGCCAGCAGCTCGAGAGGAGGAAACACCATATATTTT
>TRBV24-1|TRBJ2-3|NA|NA
CATSGRVLGTDTQYF
TGTGCCACCAGTGGCCGGGTCCTAGGCACAGATACGCAGTATTTT
>TRBV18|TRBJ2-7|NA|NA
CASSPEGRNEQYF
TGTGCCAGCTCACCTGAGGGCAGAAACGAGCAGTACTTC
>TRBV19|TRBJ2-7|NA|TRBD2
CASSITGTSGYEQYF
TGTGCCAGTAGTATTACCGGGACTAGCGGCTACGAGCAGTACTTC
>TRBV7-3|TRBJ2-7|NA|TRBD1
CASSKGQGAYEQYF
TGTGCCAGCAGCAAGGGACAGGGGGCGTACGAGCAGTACTTC
>TRBV14|TRBJ2-2|NA|TRBD2
CASSQDWGGTGELFF
TGTGCCAGCAGCCAAGACTGGGGGGGGACCGGGGAGCTGTTTTTT
>TRBV5-4|TRBJ1-1|NA|TRBD1
CASSPEGQSIEAFF
TGTGCCAGCAGCCCGGAGGGACAGTCGATTGAAGCTTTCTTT
>TRBV19|TRBJ2-3|NA|TRBD2
CASSIGQRDLDTQYF
TGTGCCAGTAGTATAGGGCAGCGGGACCTAGATACGCAGTATTTT
>TRBV3-1/TRBV3-2|TRBJ1-4|NA|NA
CASSQKTARGGKLFF
TGTGCCAGCAGCCAAAAGACAGCCAGGGGTGGAAAACTGTTTTTT
>TRBV2|TRBJ2-7|NA|TRBD2
CASNPGTTYEQYF
TGTGCCAGCAACCCCGGGACTACCTACGAGCAGTACTTC
>TRBV28|TRBJ2-3|NA|TRBD1
CASTRKIRTGGGTDTQYF
TGTGCCAGCACGCGAAAAATAAGGACAGGGGGCGGAACAGATACGCAGTATTTT
>TRBV7-2|TRBJ1-1|NA|TRBD1
CASSSYRGDTEAFF
TGTGCCAGCAGCAGCTACAGGGGTGACACTGAAGCTTTCTTT
>TRBV7-9|TRBJ1-2|NA|NA
CASSLGTGNYGYTF
TGTGCCAGCAGCTTAGGAACAGGGAACTATGGCTACACCTTC
>TRBV12-3/TRBV12-4|TRBJ1-2|NA|NA
CASRQQGSYGYTF
TGTGCCAGCAGGCAACAGGGTTCCTATGGCTACACCTTC
>TRBV7-6|TRBJ2-7|once|TRBD1
CASSLEGADAYEQYF
TGTGCCAGCAGCTTAGAGGGGGCGGACGCCTACGAGCAGTACTTC
>TRBV28|TRBJ1-2|NA|TRBD1
CASSLGGGQGRGYTF
TGTGCCAGCAGTTTGGGGGGGGGACAGGGAAGAGGCTACACCTTC
>TRBV24-1|TRBJ1-1|NA|NA
CATSEQGEAFF
TGTGCCACCAGTGAGCAGGGGGAAGCTTTCTTT
>TRBV9|TRBJ2-1|NA|NA
CASSVSHTSSYNEQFF
TGTGCCAGCAGCGTGTCTCATACGAGCTCCTACAATGAGCAGTTCTTC
>TRBV7-9|TRBJ2-4|NA|NA
CASSFFGGTMGAKNIQYF
TGTGCCAGCAGCTTTTTTGGGGGGACCATGGGGGCCAAAAACATTCAGTACTTC
>TRBV9|TRBJ1-3|NA|NA
CASSVGLTVSGNTIYF
TGTGCCAGCAGCGTAGGGTTAACAGTCTCTGGAAACACCATATATTTT
>TRBV15|TRBJ2-1|few|TRBD2
CATSSPDLAGGLDEQFF
TGTGCCACCAGCAGCCCCGACCTAGCGGGAGGTCTTGATGAGCAGTTCTTC
>TRBV9|TRBJ1-1|NA|NA
CASSVARRGEEDTEAFF
TGTGCCAGCAGCGTAGCGAGGCGGGGGGAGGAGGACACTGAAGCTTTCTTT
>TRBV6-1|TRBJ1-2|NA|TRBD1
CASSEAFGQGYGYTF
TGTGCCAGCAGTGAAGCTTTTGGACAGGGGTATGGCTACACCTTC
>TRBV28|TRBJ1-2|NA|NA
CASSAHTLETDGYTF
TGTGCCAGCAGTGCCCACACACTGGAGACAGATGGCTACACCTTC
>TRBV5-1|TRBJ1-1|NA|NA
CASSRDRGSGTEAFF
TGCGCCAGCAGCCGAGATCGGGGGTCGGGGACTGAAGCTTTCTTT
>TRBV5-1|TRBJ1-1|NA|TRBD1
CASSTGTAEDTEAFF
TGCGCCAGCAGCACCGGGACAGCCGAGGACACTGAAGCTTTCTTT
>TRBV12-3/TRBV12-4|TRBJ2-1|once|NA
CASNLLLGEQFF
TGTGCCAGCAATCTGCTTCTAGGTGAGCAGTTCTTC
>TRBV18|TRBJ2-3|NA|NA
CASSSSEVNLSTDTQYF
TGTGCCAGCTCATCCTCGGAGGTAAACCTTAGCACAGATACGCAGTATTTT
>TRBV5-6|TRBJ2-5|NA|TRBD2
CASSLGAQALAGVETQYF
TGTGCCAGCAGCTTGGGCGCCCAAGCACTAGCGGGGGTAGAGACCCAGTACTTC
>TRBV5-1|TRBJ2-7|NA|NA
CASKEAVGEQYF
TGCGCCAGCAAGGAGGCGGTAGGCGAGCAGTACTTC
>TRBV11-2|TRBJ2-7|NA|TRBD2
CASTPAGSGRGEQYF
TGTGCCAGCACCCCAGCGGGTAGCGGGAGGGGCGAGCAGTACTTC
>TRBV30|TRBJ2-6|NA|NA
CACAISGANVLTF
TGTGCCTGCGCGATCTCTGGGGCCAACGTCCTGACTTTC
>TRBV30|TRBJ1-1|NA|NA
CAWSATFTEAFF
TGTGCCTGGAGTGCGACATTCACTGAAGCTTTCTTT
>TRBV6-5|TRBJ1-1|NA|TRBD1
CASSSTGVGTEAFF
TGTGCCAGCAGTTCAACAGGGGTGGGCACTGAAGCTTTCTTT
>TRBV6-1|TRBJ1-6|NA|NA
CASSEGAGNSPLHF
TGTGCCAGCAGTGAGGGGGCAGGGAATTCACCCCTCCACTTT
>TRBV15|TRBJ2-3|NA|TRBD2
CATSPYKGTSSGTDTQYF
TGTGCCACCAGCCCCTACAAGGGGACTAGCTCAGGCACAGATACGCAGTATTTT
>TRBV28|TRBJ1-1|NA|TRBD1
CASSLWTGANTEAFF
TGTGCCAGCAGTTTATGGACAGGGGCGAACACTGAAGCTTTCTTT
>TRBV20-1|TRBJ2-5|NA|NA
CSASGSQETQYF
TGCAGTGCTAGTGGCAGTCAAGAGACCCAGTACTTC
>TRBV9|TRBJ1-1|NA|NA
CASSVGPGGTEAFF
TGTGCCAGCAGCGTTGGGCCCGGGGGCACTGAAGCTTTCTTT
>TRBV6-6|TRBJ2-5|NA|TRBD1
CASSRPRDRVYQETQYF
TGTGCCAGCAGTCGCCCCCGGGACAGGGTGTACCAAGAGACCCAGTACTTC
>TRBV10-1|TRBJ2-1|NA|NA
CASSESPGYEQFF
TGCGCCAGCAGTGAGTCTCCGGGGTATGAGCAGTTCTTC
>TRBV7-2|TRBJ2-1|NA|TRBD2
CASSLSSGSSYNEQFF
TGTGCCAGCAGCTTATCGAGCGGGAGCTCCTACAATGAGCAGTTCTTC
>TRBV10-2|TRBJ1-4|NA|NA
CASSDPGLPLGELFF
TGCGCCAGCAGCGATCCGGGACTCCCGCTGGGAGAACTGTTTTTT
>TRBV18|TRBJ2-3|NA|TRBD1
CASSLRQGDTQYF
TGTGCCAGCTCCCTAAGACAGGGAGATACGCAGTATTTT
>TRBV24-1|TRBJ2-1|once|TRBD1
CATKGQDLSNEQFF
TGTGCCACCAAGGGACAGGACCTATCCAATGAGCAGTTCTTC
>TRBV9|TRBJ1-1|NA|NA
CASSVEEGTEAFF
TGTGCCAGCAGCGTAGAGGAGGGCACTGAAGCTTTCTTT